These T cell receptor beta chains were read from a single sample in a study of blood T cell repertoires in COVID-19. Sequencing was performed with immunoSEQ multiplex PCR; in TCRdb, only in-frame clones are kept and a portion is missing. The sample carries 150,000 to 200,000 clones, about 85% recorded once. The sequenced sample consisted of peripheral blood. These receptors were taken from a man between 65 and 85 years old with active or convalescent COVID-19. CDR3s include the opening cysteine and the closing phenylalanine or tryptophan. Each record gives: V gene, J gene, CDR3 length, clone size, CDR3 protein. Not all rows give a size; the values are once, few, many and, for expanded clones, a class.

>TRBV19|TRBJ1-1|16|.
CASISLRQEMNTEAFF
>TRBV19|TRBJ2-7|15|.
CASSMGQGVTYEQYF
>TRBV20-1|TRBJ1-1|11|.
CSARDGVRAFF
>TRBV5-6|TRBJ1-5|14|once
CASSLIGRDQPQHF
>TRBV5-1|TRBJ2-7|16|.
CASSPGTSGSSTEQYF
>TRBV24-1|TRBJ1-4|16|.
CATSDPKTDPNEKLFF
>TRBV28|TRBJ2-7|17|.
CANSLVLAGGLSYEQYF
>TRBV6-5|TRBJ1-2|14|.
CASSLQDRGYGYTF
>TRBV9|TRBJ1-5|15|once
CASSVGRQPNQPQHF
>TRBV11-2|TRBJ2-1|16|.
CASSYERLVSYNEQFF
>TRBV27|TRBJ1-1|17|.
CASSLYPRADQNTEAFF
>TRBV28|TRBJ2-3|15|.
CASSHPLRLVDTQYF
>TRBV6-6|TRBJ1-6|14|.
CASSYSTGYSPLHF
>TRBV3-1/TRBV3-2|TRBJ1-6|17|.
CASSRTQDSSYNSPLHF
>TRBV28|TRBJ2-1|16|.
CASFQAGLRSYNEQFF
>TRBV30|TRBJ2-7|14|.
CAWSFGTGRYEQYF
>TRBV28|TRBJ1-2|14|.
CASRPGATNYGYTF
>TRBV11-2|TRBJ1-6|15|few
CASSSRRQAHSPLHF
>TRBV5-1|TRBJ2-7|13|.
CASSGTGGYEQYF
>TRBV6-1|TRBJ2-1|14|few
CASSDRGAYNEQFF
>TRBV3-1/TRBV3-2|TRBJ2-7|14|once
CASSQAQDSYEQYF
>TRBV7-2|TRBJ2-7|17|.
CASSLETGTGFLSEQYF
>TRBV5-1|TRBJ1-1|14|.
CASSSLRRDTEAFF